This T cell receptor beta chain originates from a study of tumor-infiltrating lymphocytes in primary liver carcinoma. General study points: Significantly greater top-250-clone fractions characterized tumors relative to blood (p = 0.039).

Germline loops: CDR1 SGHAT, CDR2 FQNNGV. This CDR3 comprises 15 residues. The investigators made TCR beta cDNA from approximately 510 ng total RNA, using a constant-region primer. Modified slightly, ARM-PCR produced TCR beta libraries over three nested multiplex PCR rounds. A C-beta reverse primer and TRBV1-TRBV30 forward primers served in each of the first two PCR rounds, at 9 to 11 cycles apiece. TCRdb recomputed calls from the multiplex PCR reads with MiXCR, one row per CDR3 protein. This table has approximately 30,000 distinct CDR3 sequences, around 71% appearing once. Each 20-30 mg portion of unsorted bulk tissue served as the source for co-extraction of RNA and DNA. With respect to this clonotype: Its cognate antigen is unknown. The junction and the germline gene differ at one end; a read error may be behind it.

V and J are TRBV11-2 and TRBJ1-6; 7 bases align to TRBD1. Sequences were obtained from liver tumor tissue from sampling region 3. The sample's subset: tumor region T3, left-lateral pole. This TCR was recovered from a woman aged 25 to 39 with primary liver carcinoma and hepatitis B virus infection. The CDR3 spells CASNLDPGDSSPLHF. CDR3 nucleotides: TGTGCCAGCAACTTAGATCCGGGGGACAGTTCACCCCTCCACTTT. The whole variable domain, remainder taken from reference TRBV11-2 and TRBJ1-6, is EAGVAQSPRYKIIEKRQSVAFWCNPISGHATLYWYQQILGQGPKLLIQFQNNGVVDDSQLPKDRFSAERLKGVDSTLKIQPAKLEDSAVYLCASNLDPGDSSPLHFGNGTRLTVT.